The 4 T cell receptor beta chains reported below all come from one sample, sequenced in a study of T cells in narcolepsy. Method: immunoSEQ multiplex PCR; TCRdb's copy keeps in-frame clones and lacks some. The table includes fewer than 40,000 clones, over 80% detected once. Input material: memory (CD45RA-) CD4+ T cells from blood. These receptors were collected from a human donor in good health.

The chain uses TRBV21-1 and TRBJ2-5; the table's D call of TRBD1 was not tested on the DNA. TRBV21-1 is a documented pseudogene. This CDR3 region has 16 residues. CDR3 bases: TGTGCCAGCAGCTCTCAGGGGGGGACAGGGAAAGAGACCCAGTACTTC. Amino acids: CASSSQGGTGKETQYF.

This clone was observed a single time. The CDR3 DNA is TGTGCCAGCAGCTTTGCGATTTACACTGAAGCTTTCTTT. This codes for CASSFAIYTEAFF. The V call is TRBV13, the J call TRBJ1-1, with D hard to call. This CDR3 region has 13 residues. Per the germline V gene, CDR1 is PRHDT and CDR2 is FYEKMQ (reference sequence). V lost 3 bases and J 3 bases, leaving 8 bases between the germline ends.

This sequence joins TRBV5-6 and TRBJ2-3, with 10 nucleotides matching TRBD1. V was clipped by 5 bases and J by 6 bases; unmatched bases: 9. The CDR3 loop spans 15 amino acids. Germline V gene lookup returns CDR1 SGHDT and CDR2 YYEEEE. The CDR3 nucleotides are TGTGCCAGCAGTTTGAGGACAGGGGGGCGGGATACGCAGTATTTT. Amino acid sequence: CASSLRTGGRDTQYF.

This sequence joins TRBV5-6 and TRBJ1-2, with D tentatively TRBD1 (5 bases). The CDR3 runs 13 residues. V was pared by 3 bases and J by 7 bases, with 13 bases between. Germline lookup yields CDR1 SGHDT and CDR2 YYEEEE. In DNA form, the CDR3 reads TGTGCCAGCAGCTCATACAGGATAACTGGCTACACCTTC. The encoded protein is CASSSYRITGYTF.